Below are 14 T cell receptor beta chains sequenced from a single sample in a study of T-cell memory formation after mild COVID-19. Via MiXCR, TCRdb re-called the 5' RACE reads, giving one row per CDR3 protein. The sample lists 220,000 or so distinct CDR3 sequences, over 9.5% seen once, with roughly 3.5% in the top ten. The sample consisted of PBMCs or a T cell subset sorted from them (not recorded which). These receptors were taken from a man aged 18 to 35 who had mild COVID-19 (a few samples of this study predate the infection). Cell type and time point are not known.

The chain links TRBV7-6 to TRBJ2-6; D is unclear. The germline CDR1 and CDR2 sequences are SGHVS and FNYEAQ. Trimming left V 5 bases short and J 4 bases short, with 15 bases between. This CDR3 contains 16 residues. CDR3 amino acids: CASSPRELAGANVLTF. The CDR3, as DNA: TGTGCCAGCAGCCCCCGTGAGCTTGCCGGGGCCAACGTCCTGACTTTC.

This clonotype came up a few times. This sequence joins TRBV18 and TRBJ2-1; maybe TRBD1 (6 bases). V dropped 2 bases and J dropped 0 bases, with 11 bases sitting between them. This CDR3 spans 16 amino acids. The germline gives CDR1 KGHSH, CDR2 LQKENI. The CDR3 DNA follows: TGTGCCAGCTCACCAACAGGGCCGAGCTCCTACAATGAGCAGTTCTTC. Translated, it gives CASSPTGPSSYNEQFF.

This clonotype was detected ten times or more. The J gene is TRBJ2-5, the V gene TRBV24-1; 8 bases map to TRBD2. The V segment lost 0 bases and the J segment 4 bases; nucleotides outside the gene matches: 9. The germline V gene encodes CDR1 KGHDR and CDR2 SFDVKD. This CDR3 has 17 residues. Written as DNA, the CDR3 is TGTGCCACCAGTGATTTGCGCGGCGGGGGGCCGGGAGAGACCCAGTACTTC. This translates into CATSDLRGGGPGETQYF.

This clonotype came up a few times. The V and J genes are TRBV5-5 and TRBJ2-1, with 11 bases aligning to TRBD2. The CDR3 runs 18 residues. Germline V gene lookup returns CDR1 SGHKS and CDR2 YYEKEE (reference sequence). V lost 4 bases to trimming and J lost 1 base; unmatched junction nucleotides: 10. The CDR3 is CASSLPTSGDLSYNEQFF. Written as DNA, the CDR3 is TGTGCCAGCAGCCTTCCGACTAGCGGGGATCTATCCTACAATGAGCAGTTCTTC.

Many counts were recorded for this clonotype. The chain recombines TRBV7-8 with TRBJ2-5, with D possibly TRBD2 on 5 matching bases. There are 13 residues in the CDR3. Between the trimmed V and J ends, which lost 2 bases and 3 bases, there was a span of 7 bases. Germline CDR1 is SGHVS and CDR2 is FQNEAQ. Here the CDR3 DNA reads TGTGCCAGCAGCTTACGGCGGGAAGAGACCCAGTACTTC. Protein sequence: CASSLRREETQYF.

The chain has TRBV7-2 and TRBJ2-1; unclear D gene. The CDR3 is made up of 14 amino acids. Germline V gives CDR1 SGHTA, CDR2 FQGNSA. The V end was cut by 5 bases, the J end by 10 bases, with 18 bases between. CDR3: CASSPTFWGKEQFF. The CDR3 nucleotides read TGTGCCAGCAGCCCGACCTTTTGGGGTAAGGAGCAGTTCTTC.

V gene TRBV18 combines with J gene TRBJ1-5; D is possibly TRBD1 (5 bases). The CDR3 consists of 13 residues. Trimming stripped 6 bases from V and 6 bases from J, with 12 bases between. Per the germline V gene, CDR1 is KGHSH and CDR2 is LQKENI. Written as DNA, the CDR3 is TGTGCCAGCTCGCACCGGGGGGGTCAGCCCCAGCATTTT. Translation: CASSHRGGQPQHF.

The rearrangement uses TRBV29-1 and TRBJ2-2; the match to TRBD2 covers 12 bases. Trimming took 4 bases from V and 10 from J; bases not matched to a gene: 1. The CDR3 has 12 amino acids. Germline V lookup: CDR1 SQVTM, CDR2 ANQGSEA. In nucleotides, the CDR3 is TGCAGCGTTGGGACTAGCGGGGTGGAGCTGTTTTTT. This gives the protein CSVGTSGVELFF.

Ten or more counts support this clonotype. V and J are TRBV7-2 and TRBJ1-6; tentatively, D is TRBD1 (6 bases). Trimming took 5 bases from V and 1 from J, leaving 15 bases between them. CDR1 and CDR2 from the germline V gene are SGHTA and FQGNSA. CDR3 length: 17 residues. For the CDR3, the DNA is TGTGCCAGCAGCCTCTCCAAGGGGGAATCCTATAATTCACCCCTCCACTTT. It is translated as CASSLSKGESYNSPLHF.

The J gene is TRBJ1-6, the V gene TRBV11-2; D is unresolved. The ends were cut back, 4 bases at V and 15 bases at J, with 7 bases in the middle. CDR1 and CDR2 (germline): SGHAT, FQNNGV. The CDR3 covers 10 residues. CDR3 sequence (DNA): TGTGCCAGCAGCTCCCTGGACCTCCACTTT. This sequence encodes CASSSLDLHF.

This clonotype has a handful of counts. The rearrangement links TRBV29-1 to TRBJ1-2, with D perhaps matching TRBD1 (5 bases). This CDR3 is built from 14 residues. From germline, CDR1 is SQVTM and CDR2 ANQGSEA. Trimming cost V 7 bases and J 2 bases, with 17 bases left between them. The CDR3 is CSARGVGDNYGYTF. The CDR3 nucleotides read TGCAGCGCCCGAGGGGTCGGGGACAACTATGGCTACACCTTC.

The chain couples TRBV10-3 to TRBJ1-1; 8 bases match TRBD1. From germline, CDR1 is ENHRY and CDR2 SYGVKD. The CDR3 is 16 residues long. V lost 4 bases to trimming and J lost 1 base; unmatched junction nucleotides: 8. As DNA, the CDR3 is TGTGCCATCAGTGCCCCTCGGGGGACAGGGAACACTGAAGCTTTCTTT. Its protein product is CAISAPRGTGNTEAFF.

V usage is TRBV7-2 and J usage is TRBJ1-4; TRBD1 agrees at 7 bases. CDR1 and CDR2 (germline): SGHTA, FQGNSA. V gave up 5 bases and J gave up 7 bases; unmatched junction bases: 7. This CDR3 comprises 14 residues. CDR3 sequence (DNA): TGTGCCAGCAGCCTACAGGGGTTCGGTGAAAAACTGTTTTTT. It yields the protein CASSLQGFGEKLFF.

This clonotype was recorded many times. In nucleotides, the CDR3 is TGTGCCAGCTCACCGCCGACAAACTTAAACTATGGCTACACCTTC. It translates to CASSPPTNLNYGYTF. This sequence joins TRBV18 and TRBJ1-2; D gene unclear. V was pared by 3 bases and J by 2 bases, with 13 bases between. CDR3 length equals 15 residues. Germline values: CDR1 KGHSH, CDR2 LQKENI. Combining the CDR3 with reference TRBV18 and TRBJ1-2 gives the whole variable domain NAGVMQNPRHLVRRRGQEARLRCSPMKGHSHVYWYRQLPEEGLKFMVYLQKENIIDESGMPKERFSAEFPKEGPSILRIQQVVRGDSAAYFCASSPPTNLNYGYTFGSGTRLTVV.